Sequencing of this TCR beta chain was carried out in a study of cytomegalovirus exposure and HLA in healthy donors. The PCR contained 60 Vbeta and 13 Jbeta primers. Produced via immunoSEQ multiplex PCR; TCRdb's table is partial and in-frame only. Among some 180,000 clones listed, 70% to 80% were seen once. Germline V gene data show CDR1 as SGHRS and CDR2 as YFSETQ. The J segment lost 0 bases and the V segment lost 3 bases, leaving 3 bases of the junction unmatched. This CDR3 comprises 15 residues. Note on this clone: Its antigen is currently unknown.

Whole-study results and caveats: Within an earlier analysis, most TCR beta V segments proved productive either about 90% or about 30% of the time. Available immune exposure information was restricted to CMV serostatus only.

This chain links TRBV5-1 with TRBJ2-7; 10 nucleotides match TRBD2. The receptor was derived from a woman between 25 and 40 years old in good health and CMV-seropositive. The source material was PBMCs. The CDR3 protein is CASSWTSGSSYEQYF. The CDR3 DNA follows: TGCGCCAGCAGCTGGACTAGCGGCAGCTCCTACGAGCAGTACTTC.